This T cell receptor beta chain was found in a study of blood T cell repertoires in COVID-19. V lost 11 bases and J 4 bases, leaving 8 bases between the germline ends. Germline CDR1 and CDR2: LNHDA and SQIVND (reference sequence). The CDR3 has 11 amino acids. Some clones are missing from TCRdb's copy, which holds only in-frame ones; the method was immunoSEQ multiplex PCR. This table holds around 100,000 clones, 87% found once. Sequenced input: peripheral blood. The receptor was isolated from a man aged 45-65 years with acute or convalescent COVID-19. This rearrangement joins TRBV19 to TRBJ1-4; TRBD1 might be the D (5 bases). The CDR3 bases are TGTGCCTCGGGGGATAATGAAAAACTGTTTTTT. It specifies CASGDNEKLFF.